This T cell receptor beta chain was sequenced for a study of CD8+CD57+ T cells in acquired aplastic anemia. Study summary: Sorted CD4+ and CD8+ cells yielded about 3.1 ug of DNA on average. Average CD4+ read depth in healthy donors was approximately 11 million reads.

This clonotype was counted at least ten times. Its specificity is unknown. Study-wide results and limits: The study identified roughly 31 CD8+ CDR3 sequences shared by patients and controls.

TCR beta VDJ combinations and CDR3 sequences were profiled from genomic DNA. TCRdb recomputed calls from the reads with MiXCR, one row per CDR3 protein. The sample lists some 210,000 distinct CDR3 sequences, 61% occurring once. The sample was sorted CD4+, CD8+, or CD8+CD57+ T cells (not recorded which) from PBMCs. This TCR derives from a human donor in good health.

The CDR3 nucleotides read TGTGCCAGCAGCGTCTCGGGCGGGAGTTACTATGAGCAGTTCTTC. Amino acid sequence: CASSVSGGSYYEQFF. The chain couples TRBV5-5 to TRBJ2-1, with TRBD2 identical over 7 bases. CDR1 and CDR2 (germline): SGHKS, YYEKEE (reference sequence). V lost 4 bases, J lost 8 bases, and 12 bases stayed unmatched. The CDR3 loop spans 15 amino acids.